Below are 15 T cell receptor beta chains sequenced from a single sample in a study of PD-L1 blockade in urothelial cancer. TCRdb's table, derived via immunoSEQ multiplex PCR, lists solely in-frame clones and lacks some. The repertoire holds 66,000 or so clones, with about 88% as singletons. Time point: peripheral blood 6 weeks after treatment start. The material was PBMCs, obtained around atezolizumab (anti-PD-L1) treatment. The origin of the receptors is a man between 60 and 70 years old with urothelial cancer.

The V call is TRBV14, the J call TRBJ2-2, with 7 nucleotides matching TRBD1. The CDR3 sequence is 15 residues long. After removal of 2 bases from V and 5 bases from J, the junction contained 5 bases not matched to a gene. From germline, CDR1 is SGHDN and CDR2 FVKESK. The CDR3 coding sequence is TGTGCCAGCAGCCAAATGCAGGGGGAGACCGGGGAGCTGTTTTTT. Its translation: CASSQMQGETGELFF.

This sequence joins TRBV6-5 and TRBJ2-7; D remains ambiguous. The V gene lost 0 bases and the J gene lost 4 bases, with 10 bases spanning the gap. Germline V gives CDR1 MNHEY, CDR2 SVGAGI. The CDR3 is 14 residues long. CDR3 residues: CASSYSSLWYEQYF. The CDR3 nucleotides read TGTGCCAGCAGTTACTCGAGTTTGTGGTACGAGCAGTACTTC.

The chain is built from TRBV27 and TRBJ2-2, with 9 positions matching TRBD2. Looked up from germline, CDR1 is MNHEY and CDR2 is SMNVEV (reference sequence). The CDR3 sequence is 16 residues long. The V segment lost 3 bases and the J segment 4 bases; nucleotides outside the gene matches: 6. CDR3 sequence: CASSLSGRILTGELFF. CDR3 nucleotide sequence: TGTGCCAGCAGTTTGAGCGGGAGGATCCTCACCGGGGAGCTGTTTTTT.

The chain carries TRBV10-3 and TRBJ1-1; D is undetermined. Germline V gene sequence: CDR1 ENHRY, CDR2 SYGVKD. V dropped 5 bases and J dropped 0 bases, with 10 bases sitting between them. The CDR3 extends over 14 amino acids. The CDR3 sequence is CAISRGGMNTEAFF. The DNA of the CDR3 is TGTGCCATCAGTCGGGGTGGAATGAACACTGAAGCTTTCTTT.

The rearrangement links TRBV30 to TRBJ1-1; 7 nucleotides align to TRBD1. Germline CDR1 GTSNPN, CDR2 SVGIG (reference sequence). CDR3 length equals 13 residues. V was clipped by 5 bases and J by 0 bases; unmatched bases: 3. For the CDR3, the DNA is TGTGCCTGGGGGACAGTCATGAACACTGAAGCTTTCTTT. Protein product: CAWGTVMNTEAFF.

The chain recombines TRBV23-1 with TRBJ2-1; TRBD2 agrees at 9 bases. TRBV23-1 is an open reading frame, and its role is uncertain. V shed 4 bases and J 2 bases; nucleotides not matched to a gene: 12. CDR3 size: 18 residues. CDR3 sequence reads: CASSRFAGGPGTYNEQFF. The DNA for the CDR3 is TGCGCCAGCAGTCGGTTCGCGGGAGGGCCAGGGACCTACAATGAGCAGTTCTTC.

CDR3 coding DNA: TGTGCCAGCAGCGCTCGACTAGCGGGGATTAACACAGATACGCAGTATTTT. The encoded protein is CASSARLAGINTDTQYF. The chain couples TRBV9 to TRBJ2-3; 11 nucleotides align to TRBD2. CDR1 and CDR2 from the germline V gene are SGDLS and YYNGEE. V gave up 3 bases and J gave up 2 bases; unmatched junction bases: 8. The CDR3 consists of 17 residues.

This rearrangement joins TRBV27 to TRBJ2-5; 7 bases fit TRBD1. Germline trimming cut 5 bases from V and 7 bases from J; bases unmatched to any gene: 10. The CDR3 extends over 14 amino acids. The germline gives CDR1 MNHEY, CDR2 SMNVEV (reference sequence). This chain's CDR3 is CASSQTRGLGTQYF. The CDR3 nucleotides are TGTGCCAGCAGTCAAACTAGGGGGCTGGGGACCCAGTACTTC.

The chain combines TRBV6-6 with TRBJ1-6; the match to TRBD1 covers 9 bases. From germline, CDR1 is MNHNY and CDR2 SVGAGI (reference sequence). V lost 6 bases to trimming and J lost 12 bases; unmatched junction nucleotides: 9. CDR3 length equals 14 residues. CDR3 in amino acids: CASSWTGEVLPLHF. CDR3 DNA sequence: TGTGCCAGCAGCTGGACAGGGGAGGTGCTACCCCTCCACTTT.

The genes are TRBV5-1 and TRBJ2-7, with TRBD2 matching 11 bases. The junction had 5 bases not matched to a gene; V was cut back by 0 bases and J by 3 bases. The CDR3 has 16 amino acids. Per germline, CDR1 SGHRS and CDR2 YFSETQ. CDR3 residues: CASSLGSGRASYEQYF. The CDR3 DNA is TGCGCCAGCAGCTTGGGTAGCGGGAGGGCCAGCTACGAGCAGTACTTC.

The rearrangement links TRBV30 to TRBJ2-7; 9 bases line up with TRBD1. The CDR3 contains 16 residues. Germline V gene data show CDR1 as GTSNPN and CDR2 as SVGIG (reference sequence). V trimming: 4 bases; J trimming: 3 bases; junction bases outside the gene matches: 13. This CDR3 is CAWTVGRRQGVYEQYF. For the CDR3, the DNA is TGTGCCTGGACCGTAGGGAGGAGACAGGGGGTCTACGAGCAGTACTTC.

This chain uses TRBV11-2 with TRBJ1-1; D perhaps matches TRBD1 (6 bases). The germline V and J ends were trimmed by 2 bases and 1 base, with 11 bases remaining between them. Germline V CDR1 and CDR2: SGHAT, FQNNGV. This CDR3 comprises 15 residues. Written as DNA, the CDR3 is TGTGCCAGCAGCTTAATCATGGGGGCGAACACTGAAGCTTTCTTT. It yields the protein CASSLIMGANTEAFF.

The genes are TRBV5-6 and TRBJ1-2, with D maybe TRBD1 (6 bases). Germline lookup yields CDR1 SGHDT and CDR2 YYEEEE. This CDR3 comprises 16 residues. V dropped 0 bases and J dropped 3 bases, with 15 bases sitting between them. The chain's CDR3 is CASSLEPDSYYYGYTF. DNA for the CDR3: TGTGCCAGCAGCTTGGAGCCGGACAGCTACTACTATGGCTACACCTTC.

This clone showed up just a few times. The gene calls are TRBV27 and TRBJ2-7, with TRBD2 matching 9 bases. Germline CDR1 and CDR2: MNHEY and SMNVEV (reference sequence). J lost 5 bases, V lost 2 bases, and 7 bases had no gene match. The CDR3 runs to 15 residues. The CDR3 nucleotides are TGTGCCAGCAGTTTAGGGGCTAGCGGGGCAAACGAGCAGTACTTC. This sequence encodes CASSLGASGANEQYF.

Points on this clone: At one end, the junction sequence differs from germline, possibly due to a read error. The rearrangement uses TRBV7-7 and TRBJ2-2, with a possible D match to TRBD1 (5 bases). Germline CDR1 and CDR2: SSHAT and FNYEAQ (reference sequence). The CDR3 totals 13 residues. CDR3 amino acids: CASSLTGPGELFF. The CDR3 DNA sequence: TGTGCTAGCAGCTTAACAGGTCCCGGGGAGCTGTTTTTT.